This TCR beta chain originates from a study of glioma-infiltrating T cells after dendritic cell vaccination. Assay: immunoSEQ multiplex PCR; the TCRdb copy retains only in-frame clones and omits some. Of around 97,000 clones detected, roughly 81% appear once; the ten largest clones hold about 12%. Germline values: CDR1 LNHNV, CDR2 YYDKDF (reference sequence). There are 13 residues in the CDR3. Isocitrate dehydrogenase mutation was absent in all glioblastoma patients. PBMC sampling occurred before vaccination, two weeks after the third dose, and at progression. This material consisted of blood, taken before dendritic cell vaccination. The chain carries TRBV15 and TRBJ2-5; no clear D. The DNA end lines up better with TRBJ2-7; the J call may be wrong. This receptor was obtained from a human donor with glioblastoma. CDR3 nucleotides: TGTGCCACCAGCAGCCTCAACTCCTACGAGCAGTACTTC. Translation: CATSSLNSYEQYF.